This T cell receptor beta chain was captured by sequencing in a study of naive and memory T cell subsets (TCRdb year 2017). Concerning the study at large: In the figure summarizing the skin biopsy and whole blood samples, 10 blood donors, 7 tuberculin skin test biopsies and 3 saline control biopsies were reported. Skin biopsies were taken from tuberculin skin test sites or from saline-injected control sites and were processed for RNA extraction as described before. PCR2 was typically performed as a SYBR Green qPCR that was stopped at a set threshold, although end-point PCR (roughly 6 cycles) could be used instead for low-input samples.

Study-wide conclusions, independent of this receptor: The paper did not give details on skin biopsy collection and RNA processing but referred to earlier studies for those details. Both types of skin biopsy reportedly yielded TCR sequences, though far more TCRs came from tuberculin skin test sites. Higher TCR numbers at tuberculin skin test sites were interpreted as T cell infiltration of a delayed type IV hypersensitivity reaction. The RNA-based method was acknowledged to be potentially sensitive to changes in TCR transcripts with T cell activation and differentiation.

Reading the label with the study, this specimen's treatment or condition is: skin biopsy from PPD injection site in Mantoux-positive individual. Using 3' ligation of a UMI-containing oligonucleotide to TCR cDNA, the study laid out a robust and sensitive protocol to amplify, sequence and analyze TCRs. Tuberculin skin test biopsies came from sites injected with PPD in individuals with a positive Mantoux test. Total RNA was treated with RQ1 DNase, without cell sorting, prior to reverse transcription, with an input of roughly 1 to 1000 ng being targeted. To check how robust the pipeline was in samples where T cells make up a minority population, libraries were built from skin biopsies and whole blood. The method was UMI-ligation and nested PCR. The ligated cDNA was amplified in four rounds of PCR with nested alpha and beta constant region primers together with the SP2 primer. For the blood and skin samples, reverse transcription of TCR RNA was done with SuperScript IV along with alpha and beta constant region primers. An oligonucleotide carrying the Illumina SP2 primer and a UMI was ligated to the cDNA 3' end using T4 RNA ligase 1. To prevent hairpin formation, the 12-nucleotide UMI was made up of two random hexamers with an eight-base spacer between them. From the second PCR onward, TCR alpha and beta chain libraries were processed separately, and dual indexing was applied for multiplexing. After pooling, the indexed libraries were analyzed by capillary electrophoresis and sequenced on either an Illumina MiSeq or NextSeq. PhiX DNA at roughly 4.5-7.5% was added to the libraries to raise base diversity and improve cluster recognition. The study's own analysis went as follows. Demultiplexor pulled UMIs out of read 2, joined the UMIs with the TCR sequence from read 1, and separated reads according to sample indices. V and J genes and V-J junctions were identified by Decombinator, and each TCR was assigned a five-part identifier that included V and J deletions. Collapsinator relied on UMIs to correct both sequencing errors and PCR amplification heterogeneity, producing a UMI-based abundance for each TCR. CDR3Translator turned identifiers into nucleotide sequence, translated the nucleotide sequence into amino acids, and pulled out CDR3 regions based on terminal motifs. After normalization to the amount of input RNA, the error-corrected alpha and beta TCR counts from blood and from skin were compared. TCRdb reprocessing: public reads trimmed at Q25 with fastp, clones called with MiXCR, in-frame beta chains kept. Duplicate CDR3 protein sequences are folded into a single record with the most common DNA and genes. TCRdb, not the original authors, processed these V and J calls. This sample holds about 37,000 distinct CDR3 sequences; 9.5% to 11% were observed only once. The top ten hold approximately 4.1% of the sample.

From the cysteine through the phenylalanine, the CDR3 covers 13 amino acids. Only the CDR3 DNA stays, 39 bases, in frame from base 1. Reading the germline V gene (reference sequence) gives CDR1 MNHEY and CDR2 SMNVEV. With respect to this clonotype: What antigen it recognizes has not been identified. The germline gene is not matched at one end of the junction; a read error may be the cause.

This clonotype was sampled from an adult in good health. The V and J genes are TRBV27 and TRBJ1-6, with the identity of the D gene unclear. The sequencing here drew on skin, taken from a tuberculin skin test site. The CDR3 region: CASSYGVNSPLNF. In nucleotide form, the sequence is TGTGCCAGCAGTTACGGAGTTAATTCACCCCTCAACTTT.